Described below is a single T cell receptor beta chain sequence and its context. The target of this receptor is not known. No base qualities exist here, and no much larger clone lies one base off it. The data were taken from a study of cytomegalovirus exposure and HLA in healthy donors (dated by TCRdb to between 2016 and 2019). About the study as a whole: An earlier analysis of 587 of the donors reported roughly 300 Gb of sequence data and 117 million unique TCR beta sequences from 150 million to 200 million T cells. Roughly 300 gigabases of sequencing data and around 88 million unique TCR sequences made up an early release that covered about 640 HLA-typed donors. Of the roughly 400 genotyped donors, 81% were placed in the genetic ancestry cluster associated with self-reported Caucasian donors. The aim of the study was to test whether cataloging public T cell receptors could identify signatures of past pathogen exposure. The study used immunosequencing to profile the T cell repertoires of several hundred subjects and linked those repertoires to cytomegalovirus serostatus. A separate validation cohort of roughly 130 different subjects was used in addition to the approximately 700-subject first cohort. The study combined high-throughput TCR immunosequencing, statistical association of individual TCRs with disease status, and machine learning to predict cytomegalovirus infection status. In a later analysis, previously published TCR beta repertoires from 600 to 850 donors were re-analyzed and high-resolution HLA genotyping was added so that TCR occurrence patterns could be studied. Rather than drawing on any new phenotypic data, the later analysis identified candidate immune exposures from TCR beta sequences and the way those sequences occurred across donors. An earlier analysis of nearly 600 of the donors applied high-throughput TCR beta sequencing to assess whether each TCR beta V gene segment acted as functional or pseudogenic. Donor age, sex, ethnicity and CMV serostatus were collected together with the repertoire data. A later genetic analysis took genome-wide SNP genotypes for about 60% of the roughly 670 donors and used that subset as a discovery cohort. All discovery cohort repertoires had been generated on a single sequencing platform. HLA typing included class I and class II loci at four-digit resolution. Typing coverage differed by locus: A, B, C, DRB1 and DQB1 were typed in roughly 620-630 donors, DQA1 in about 560, DPA1 in nearly 610, and DPB1 in roughly 470. Five DR-DQ haplotypes were handled as single units for association and clustering because linkage in the cohort was strong. Among around 400 genotyped donors of the cohort, an average of around 220,000 unique TCR beta nucleotide sequences was sequenced per donor, of which about 18% were non-productive. Overall study results and their limits: The earlier analysis of about 600 of the donors excluded roughly 17 rarely observed V segments, including chromosome 9 orphons, because counts were too low. For the cohort, immune exposure information was limited to CMV serostatus. Presence/absence analyses assumed roughly uniform sequencing depth across donors, an assumption that may not hold. A cluster of highly shared sequence variants was judged likely to be a technical artifact of the sequencing pipeline. The authors suggested that the approach could potentially be generalized to other disease states and immunological phenotypes. Compared with equally common non-associated chains, HLA-associated TCR beta chains in a later analysis were more clonally expanded and had lower generation probabilities. Strong co-occurrence of HLA alleles, especially DR and DQ, made assigning TCR associations to individual alleles difficult. According to a later analysis, most CMV-associated TCR beta chains appeared to be HLA-restricted, and the HLA associations seemed to be driven largely by CMV exposure. Several of the top co-occurrence clusters appeared to be linked to parvovirus B19, influenza, CMV and Epstein-Barr virus, according to a later analysis. Most TCR sequences were seen in very few donors, while some public TCRs were found in many individuals. A later analysis associated 16,951 TCR beta sequences with specific HLA alleles at a false discovery rate of 0.05. Only TCR beta chains were sequenced in this cohort, and the absence of alpha or paired-chain data limited detectable features. In both the original and validation cohorts, the classifier was reported to diagnose cytomegalovirus status with high specificity and sensitivity. An association between a missense DCLRE1C variant and V-gene and J-gene trimming of TCR beta chains was found in a later genetic analysis and replicated in an independent cohort. HLA typing was unavailable for some donors at each locus, so association tests used only the typed subset. In a later analysis, TCR association rates were found to vary across HLA loci, with the most associated TCRs seen for DRB1 alleles and the fewest for HLA-C alleles. In vitro tests confirmed that a few of the cytomegalovirus-associated TCR beta chains recognize cytomegalovirus antigens. Broadly in line with IMGT annotations, most TCR beta V segments showed up in productive rearrangements about 90% or about 30% of the time in an earlier analysis of under 700 of the donors. A total of 150 to 200 TCR beta chains were listed by the study as associated with cytomegalovirus. The 87-base-pair reads could not distinguish some IMGT-functional V segments, including TRBV6-2 and TRBV6-3, so those segments were excluded. A further reported finding was that TCR beta sequences accurately predicted the HLA-A and HLA-B alleles for most subjects in the first cohort. A later genetic analysis reported fewer N-insertions in productive TCRs among donors in an Asian-associated ancestry cluster than the roughly 640-donor mean. Correlated functional status among segregating V segments might be attributable to linkage disequilibrium, but an unknown experimental factor could not be ruled out.

The cohort comprised approximately 700 healthy bone marrow donors. At the time of sampling, every cohort member was nominally healthy, though immune exposures that went unrecorded were likely present. The donor tested CMV seropositive, placing the donor among the 290 or so seropositive members of the cohort. A peripheral blood sample was collected from each donor, and TCR beta sequencing was performed on peripheral blood mononuclear cells. Genomic DNA extraction from the blood cell samples was performed with the Qiagen DNeasy Blood Extraction Kit. V is reduced by 4 bases and J by 5 bases, leaving a spacing of 16 bases between them. CDR3 length: 15 amino acids, cysteine to phenylalanine. The CDR3 DNA has 45 bases and is translated from base 1. The germline V gene sets CDR1 to SGHTA and CDR2 to FQGNSA. The library was generated by the immunoSEQ multiplex PCR assay. For the multiplex PCR, a mixture combining 60 forward primers for TCR Vbeta segments and 13 reverse primers for TCR Jbeta segments was used. The CDR3 region of rearranged TCR beta genes was amplified from genomic DNA by a multiplex PCR assay. Amplified TCR beta libraries were sequenced as 87-base-pair reads on the Illumina HiSeq System. As for the authors' bioinformatics: A later analysis tallied approximately 87 million unique TCR beta chains across the 700 or so repertoires, and some 10 million of those chains were shared by two or more donors. To remove PCR and sequencing errors, raw reads were error-corrected and collapsed into unique sequences using a nearest-neighbor algorithm that merged closely related sequences. V, D and J gene segments were assigned by aligning CDR3 sequences to IMGT reference sequences. For a sequence to be retained, a match of at least six nucleotides to both a V gene segment and a J gene segment was required. Rearrangements were classified as productive when the CDR3 lacked stop codons and remained in frame with V and J, and all other rearrangements were classified as non-productive. Following IMGT convention, CDR3 was defined as the stretch from the second conserved V-encoded cysteine to the conserved J-encoded phenylalanine. The earlier analysis of around 640 of the donors excluded sequences that lacked an unambiguous match to a single V gene segment. In an earlier analysis of around 600 of the donors, V segments were called functional above 56.7% productive rearrangements and were called segregating when the between-donor standard deviation exceeded 5%. To diagnose cytomegalovirus status from the catalog of TCR beta chain sequences, a statistical classification framework was built. A later analysis assigned V and J genes by comparing TCR nucleotide sequences with IMGT/GENE-DB human TR gene sequences. Using the TCRdist pipeline, a later analysis assigned CDR3 sequences along with most-parsimonious VDJ recombination scenarios. In a later analysis, each TCR beta chain was defined by its CDR3 amino acid sequence together with its V-gene family, and reads lacking a unique V-gene family were excluded. A later analysis removed over 500 highly shared, low-generation-probability nucleotide sequences to deal with suspected cross-contamination and a sequencing artifact. In a later analysis, a clonal expansion index was calculated for each public chain from normalized within-repertoire ranks of inferred template counts. A later analysis computed generation probabilities with a VDJ recombination model fitted to out-of-frame rearrangements, and checked the results against IGoR. In a later analysis, hypergeometric tests were used to score TCR-TCR, TCR-HLA and TCR-CMV co-occurrence, with a repertoire-size bias correction applied to TCR pairs. In a later analysis, false discovery rates were estimated by permuting HLA or CMV assignments 20 times. A later analysis grouped co-occurring TCRs with DBSCAN, adding TCRdist sequence similarity when clustering within HLA-allele-positive subsets. Repertoires with fewer than 30,000 or more than 120,000 public chains, plus five repertoires with anomalous nucleotide sharing, were excluded from co-occurrence clustering. TCRdb limited this immuneACCESS table to in-frame rearrangements with V and J called. A share of clones is missing; checked studies link under half to unresolved V genes, and the rest is unexplained. V, J and clone size are taken as reported in that table, and D and trimming were inferred from the DNA itself. The sample data list 100,000 to 130,000 clones, and less than 85% of these were observed just once. The top ten clones comprise approximately 14% of the sample.

The rearrangement combines TRBV7-2 with TRBJ2-3, and perhaps TRBD2 as D gene, on 6 matching bases. The receptor comes from a woman between 40 and 55 years old in good health and CMV-seropositive. Sequencing input: PBMCs. Read as DNA, the sequence is TGTGCCAGCAGCTCGGACTTCCTGGGGGGAGATACGCAGTATTTT. Its translation reads: CASSSDFLGGDTQYF.